This T cell receptor beta chain was sequenced for a study of cytomegalovirus exposure and HLA in healthy donors. The study ran its PCR with 60 Vbeta and 13 Jbeta primers. Profiling relied on immunoSEQ multiplex PCR, and the TCRdb table lists in-frame clones only, not all of them. The data contain approximately 160,000 clones, just over 70% of them singletons. The CDR3 runs to 15 residues. Germline trimming cut 4 bases from V and 10 bases from J; bases unmatched to any gene: 4. Germline V gives CDR1 SGHNT, CDR2 YENEEA. Sequencing was performed on PBMCs. The chain employs TRBV11-3 and TRBJ2-2, with 15 bases matching TRBD2. This TCR came from a man between 18 and 29 years old in good health and CMV-seropositive. CDR3 sequence: CASSSRTSGREELFF. DNA of the CDR3: TGTGCCAGCAGCTCCCGGACTAGCGGGAGGGAGGAGCTGTTTTTT.